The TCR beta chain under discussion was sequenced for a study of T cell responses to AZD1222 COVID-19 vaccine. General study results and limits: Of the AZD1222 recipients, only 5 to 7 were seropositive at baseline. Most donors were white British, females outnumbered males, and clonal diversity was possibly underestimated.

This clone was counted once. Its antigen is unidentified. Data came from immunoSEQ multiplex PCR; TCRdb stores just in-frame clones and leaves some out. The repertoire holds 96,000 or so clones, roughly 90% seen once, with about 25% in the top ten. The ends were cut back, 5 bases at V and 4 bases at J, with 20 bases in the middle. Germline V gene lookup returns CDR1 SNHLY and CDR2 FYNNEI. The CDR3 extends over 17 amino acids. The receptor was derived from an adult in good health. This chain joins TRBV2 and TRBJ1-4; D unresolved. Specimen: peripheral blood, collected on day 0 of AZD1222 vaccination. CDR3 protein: CASSPNLVGTHNEKLFF. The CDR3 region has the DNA TGTGCCAGCAGTCCAAACCTAGTGGGAACGCATAATGAAAAACTGTTTTTT. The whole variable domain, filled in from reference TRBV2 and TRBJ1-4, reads EPEVTQTPSHQVTQMGQEVILRCVPISNHLYFYWYRQILGQKVEFLVSFYNNEISEKSEIFDDQFSVERPDGSNFTLKIRSTKLEDSAMYFCASSPNLVGTHNEKLFFGSGTQLSVL.